One sample yielded the 8 T cell receptor beta chains listed below, sequenced in a study of CD8 T cells in ankylosing spondylitis. TCRdb passed the 5' RACE reads through MiXCR, listing each CDR3 protein once. The data contain a few hundred thousand distinct CDR3 sequences, 20% to 30% of them singletons. The sequenced material came from blood, either unsorted or a sorted T cell fraction (not recorded which). The receptors were gathered from a male donor with ankylosing spondylitis or in good health (not recorded which).

This clonotype was recorded a few times. The rearrangement joins TRBV10-3 to TRBJ2-5; no clear D gene. V gave up 9 bases and J gave up 5 bases, with 10 bases separating them. The length of the CDR3 is 11 residues. CDR1 and CDR2 from the germline V gene are ENHRY and SYGVKD. The CDR3, as DNA: TGTGCCATTGGCGATCAGGAGACCCAGTACTTC. Its protein product is CAIGDQETQYF.

The V and J genes are TRBV7-2 and TRBJ2-3; no firm D call. Germline V gives CDR1 SGHTA, CDR2 FQGNSA. The germline V and J ends were trimmed by 5 bases and 4 bases, with 10 bases remaining between them. The length of the CDR3 is 13 residues. The CDR3: CASSPPDADTQYF. The CDR3 nucleotides are TGTGCCAGCAGCCCGCCGGATGCAGATACGCAGTATTTT.

The chain carries TRBV7-2 and TRBJ2-5, with D hard to call. V lost 4 bases, J lost 5 bases, and 8 bases lay in between. Looked up from germline, CDR1 is SGHTA and CDR2 is FQGNSA. The CDR3 has 12 amino acids. This CDR3 reads CASSSYGETQYF. The CDR3 DNA follows: TGTGCCAGCAGCTCATACGGGGAGACCCAGTACTTC.

This clonotype was observed many times. V and J are TRBV29-1 and TRBJ1-1, with TRBD1 matching 7 bases. Germline V gene lookup returns CDR1 SQVTM and CDR2 ANQGSEA. The V and J ends lost 3 bases and 5 bases, in that order; junction bases with no gene match: 9. This CDR3 comprises 14 residues. CDR3 region: CSVEVGGGGTEAFF. CDR3 DNA: TGCAGCGTTGAGGTGGGAGGGGGCGGAACTGAAGCTTTCTTT. Combining the CDR3 with reference TRBV29-1 and TRBJ1-1 gives the whole variable domain SAVISQKPSRDICQRGTSLTIQCQVDSQVTMMFWYRQQPGQSLTLIATANQGSEATYESGFVIDKFPISRPNLTFSTLTVSNMSPEDSSIYLCSVEVGGGGTEAFFGQGTRLTVV.

This clonotype has a count of ten or more. The V call is TRBV20-1, the J call TRBJ2-1; D gene unclear. This CDR3 is built from 15 residues. V shed 1 base and J shed 0 bases, with 10 bases lying between them. Germline CDR1 is DFQATT and CDR2 is SNEGSKA (reference sequence). CDR3 bases: TGCAGTGCTAGAGGAAGGGTAGGCTCCTACAATGAGCAGTTCTTC. This translates into CSARGRVGSYNEQFF.

The chain joins TRBV12-3 or TRBV12-4 to TRBJ1-1; D possibly corresponds to TRBD1 (5 bases). The CDR3 has 15 amino acids. Between the trimmed V and J ends, which lost 3 bases and 6 bases, there was a span of 17 bases. CDR3 amino acids: CASSLPGLGTAEAFF. For the CDR3, the DNA is TGTGCCAGCAGTTTGCCGGGACTTGGGACGGCTGAAGCTTTCTTT.

This clonotype was recorded a few times. CDR3 DNA sequence: TGCAGTGCTAGAGATCCTAAGACAGGGAACTACGAGCAGTACTTC. Translation gives CSARDPKTGNYEQYF. V usage is TRBV20-1 and J usage is TRBJ2-7; 7 bases are a match to TRBD1. The V gene end was trimmed by 0 bases and the J gene end by 3 bases; junction bases not matched to a gene: 8. Germline V gives CDR1 DFQATT, CDR2 SNEGSKA (reference sequence). The CDR3 extends over 15 amino acids.

The CDR3 sequence is CSAPPGGGKSNEKLFF. The CDR3 DNA sequence: TGCAGTGCACCTCCAGGCGGGGGAAAGTCTAATGAAAAACTGTTTTTT. The chain links TRBV20-1 to TRBJ1-4, with TRBD1 as a possible D gene (5 bases). Deletions cut 6 bases from V and 3 bases from J, with 20 bases between. The CDR3 has 16 residues. Germline CDR1 is DFQATT and CDR2 is SNEGSKA (reference sequence).